A selection of T cell receptor beta chains follows, all from one sample in a study of blood T cells in healthy people across ages. MiXCR, applied by TCRdb to the 5' RACE reads, yields one record per CDR3 protein. Altogether 850,000 to 1,000,000 distinct CDR3 sequences are present, just over 50% being singletons, with the ten largest covering 20% to 25%. Sequencing was performed on blood. Every receptor here comes from a woman in her sixties or seventies in good health. Each CDR3 is given with its conserved first and last residue. A D gene is named only where the DNA matches it firmly. Part of the rows lack a size; the others show once, few, many or a class for expanded clones.

D,size,V,length,J,CDR3
NA,NA,TRBV20-1,14,TRBJ2-5,CSARLGTNQETQYF
NA,many,TRBV4-3,16,TRBJ2-7,CASSQDRGTRDYEQYF
NA,NA,TRBV4-3,15,TRBJ2-4,CASSQAPTRVDIQYF
TRBD1,NA,TRBV12-3/TRBV12-4,14,TRBJ1-5,CASSGTVGNQPQHF
TRBD1,NA,TRBV4-3,15,TRBJ2-5,CASSQVLDRGETQYF
TRBD2,NA,TRBV6-1,16,NA,CASSSETSGRVGTQYF
NA,NA,TRBV7-9,13,TRBJ1-2,CASRDQGVYGYTF
NA,few,TRBV29-1,14,TRBJ2-1,CRLWDRAAMSRQFF
NA,NA,TRBV27,16,TRBJ2-7,CASSPSLGAEMYEQYF
NA,once,TRBV5-1,13,TRBJ1-2,CASSTGGSYGYTF
TRBD1,NA,TRBV30,14,TRBJ2-7,CAWATGTGVHEQYF
TRBD1,NA,TRBV5-1,14,TRBJ1-1,CASRTGVANTEAFF
TRBD2,NA,TRBV14,16,TRBJ2-1,CASSQATSGRDNEQFF
TRBD2,few,TRBV7-8,17,TRBJ2-1,CASSIRGLAGAPNEQFF
NA,few,TRBV29-1,11,NA,CSVQPGDEQYF
TRBD2,few,TRBV4-1,12,TRBJ2-1,CASSLTSDEQFF
TRBD2,many,TRBV6-6,14,TRBJ2-1,CASAHSRELNEQFF
TRBD2,NA,TRBV6-7,18,TRBJ2-5,CASSYSPGLKGEQETQYF
TRBD2,once,TRBV20-1,14,TRBJ2-1,CSASKSSGYNEQFF
NA,few,TRBV28,15,TRBJ2-4,CASSLYGYYKNIQYF
TRBD2,NA,TRBV5-6,16,NA,CASSFLAGGWVETQYF
NA,NA,TRBV7-8,16,TRBJ2-2,CASSPGSSVDTGELFF
TRBD2,NA,TRBV7-3,16,TRBJ2-2,CASSLGLAGATGELFF
TRBD2,many,TRBV4-2,15,TRBJ2-7,CASRPSGGRGDEQYF
NA,NA,TRBV20-1,12,TRBJ2-3,CSATLGTDTQYF
TRBD2,NA,TRBV5-8,16,TRBJ2-3,CASSWMTSGRGATQYF
TRBD1,NA,TRBV20-1,15,TRBJ1-1,CSAREGGTGKTEAFF
NA,NA,TRBV20-1,15,TRBJ2-1,CSARAMWAAGNEQFF
TRBD2,few,TRBV29-1,14,TRBJ2-1,CSVETSGRASAQFF
NA,NA,TRBV12-1,14,TRBJ1-4,CASSCTVGEGKLFF
NA,NA,TRBV7-2,13,TRBJ2-7,CASSLVGRSEQYF
TRBD2,NA,TRBV7-3,17,TRBJ2-7,CASSLRRLAGDYNEQYF
TRBD1,NA,TRBV27,15,TRBJ2-2,CASSAYRGSTGELFF
TRBD1,NA,TRBV3-1,16,TRBJ1-2,CASSPPGQGKFYGYTF
NA,NA,TRBV7-9,15,TRBJ1-1,CASSFKTLAVPEAFF
NA,NA,TRBV5-4,15,TRBJ1-2,CASSAGQRPGYGYTF
NA,NA,TRBV24-1,17,TRBJ2-6,CATSAHVTSSGANVLTF
NA,NA,TRBV30,12,TRBJ2-7,CAWSSAEYEQYF
NA,NA,TRBV7-2,15,TRBJ1-4,CASSLTRATNEKLFF
TRBD2,NA,TRBV13,15,TRBJ2-7,CASSLEAGGGNEQYF
NA,NA,TRBV20-1,12,TRBJ2-1,CSARDQGHEQFF
NA,few,TRBV20-1,13,TRBJ1-2,CSASLQGSHGYTF
TRBD2,NA,TRBV27,15,TRBJ2-3,CASSLQRETTDTQYF
NA,NA,TRBV27,15,TRBJ2-1,CASSSWQGYGNEQFF
TRBD1,NA,TRBV29-1,12,TRBJ1-2,CSTPGQNYGYTF
NA,NA,TRBV7-2,16,TRBJ1-6,CASRPTSGDGRSPLHF
NA,NA,TRBV27,14,TRBJ1-1,CASSGAARVTEAFF
NA,NA,TRBV9,13,TRBJ2-5,CASSPGAAGTQYF
NA,NA,TRBV7-9,14,TRBJ1-6,CASTLGGYNSPLHF
NA,NA,TRBV25-1,13,TRBJ2-1,CASSGQNGGEQFF
NA,few,TRBV7-2,14,TRBJ2-3,CASSSASGTDTQYF
TRBD2,NA,TRBV13,14,TRBJ2-7,CASSPTSGSDEQYF
TRBD2,once,TRBV14,13,TRBJ2-7,CASSQGLEREQYF
NA,NA,TRBV20-1,14,TRBJ2-1,CSASGSSVWNEQFF
TRBD2,many,TRBV6-2/TRBV6-3,13,TRBJ2-7,CATQTGRPYEQYF